This T cell receptor beta chain originates from a study of T cells in women clearing cervical HPV infection. Study-level information: Case blood was drawn when the lesion was first found; control blood after infection became undetectable. Study-wide results and caveats: It is unknown whether associations predate infection; no effector/memory or HPV-specific sorting. Repertoire richness, not evenness, was significantly elevated in CIN3+ cases versus controls.

TCR beta CDR3 amplified by multiplex PCR from approximately 1,200 ng genomic DNA. Repertoires were generated with immunoSEQ multiplex PCR, while TCRdb's copy carries only in-frame clones and drops some. The sample is made up of 25,000 to 35,000 clones, and the top ten hold 7.5% to 9.5% of it. Germline CDR1 is SGHVS and CDR2 is FNYEAQ. The CDR3 has 16 residues. Unmatched junction bases numbered 10, after V lost 1 base and J lost 7 bases. As for this clone: Its antigen remains unknown. The read gets to within 3 residues of the CDR3 end, and the germline J gene fills in the rest.

J is TRBJ2-3 and V is TRBV7-6, with 8 nucleotides matching TRBD2. The TCR originated in a woman between 18 and 70 years old with a cervical HPV16 infection that either progressed to CIN3+ or cleared (not recorded which). Sequenced input: blood buffy coat. The sequenced CDR3 bases are TGTGCCAGCAGCTTAGGGATGGCGGGGGGCTCCTATACG. Amino acid sequence: CASSLGMAGGSYT. The CDR3 in full is CASSLGMAGGSYTQYF.